This TCR beta chain appears in the sequencing data of a study of a mutant IDH1 vaccine in newly diagnosed glioma. Across the study: Beginning 4-6 weeks after radiotherapy alone, or with temozolomide cycles, vaccination took place. Those enrolled had earlier been treated with radiotherapy, temozolomide, or both, mostly both. Findings of the study overall: Vaccine-induced immune responses were detected in 85% to 95% of patients.

Here immunoSEQ multiplex PCR was the method, and the copy in TCRdb shows in-frame clones only, minus some. The sample yields more than 55,000 clones, approximately 80% seen once. This clone was seen a few times. Its target is unknown. Described time point: week 5, during vaccination. Doses comprised 300 ug of mutant IDH1 20-mer peptide each, plus topical imiquimod. The astrocytomas were IDH1-mutant, ATRX-negative, and WHO grade 3 or 4. This sequence was found in a young woman with glioma. Some clones in this sample may be carry-over from other donors' samples. Source: PBMCs, taken from a glioma patient whose treatment included an IDH1 peptide vaccine.

CDR3 nucleotides: TGTGCCTGGAGTCTCACAGGGAGCTCCATTGAAGCTTTCTTT. As protein: CAWSLTGSSIEAFF. The chain couples TRBV30 to TRBJ1-1, with D possibly matching TRBD1 (6 bases). The V end lost 2 bases, the J end lost 7 bases, and 17 bases lay between the germline ends. The CDR3 contains 14 residues. Germline V gene data show CDR1 as GTSNPN and CDR2 as SVGIG (reference sequence). Using reference TRBV30 and TRBJ1-1 for the parts outside the CDR3, the full variable domain is SQTIHQWPATLVQPVGSPLSLECTVEGTSNPNLYWYRQAAGRGLQLLFYSVGIGQISSEVPQNLSASRPQDRQFILSSKKLLLSDSGFYLCAWSLTGSSIEAFFGQGTRLTVV.